What follows describes a single T cell receptor (beta chain). Its cognate antigen is unknown. Method: immunoSEQ multiplex PCR; TCRdb's copy keeps in-frame clones and lacks some. Counted here are under 20,000 clones, approximately 87% occurring once; the ten biggest clones make up 30%. Blood sampling was done at baseline, cycle 4 day 1, and cycle 7 day 1. These data originate in a study of OX40 agonist ivuxolimab in advanced cancers. Overall study context: Each patient was given ivuxolimab into a vein every 2 weeks, at 0.01 to 10 mg/kg. Study findings and constraints: There were, on average, more expanded clones in CD8+ T cells than in CD4+. There were also nonresponders showing low normalized T-cell clonal expansion.

CDR3 length equals 11 residues. Trimming cost V 4 bases and J 2 bases, with 2 bases left between them. Germline lookup yields CDR1 GTSNPN and CDR2 SVGIG (reference sequence). The sequences come from CD4+ or CD8+ T cells sorted from blood, collected in a trial of the OX40 agonist ivuxolimab. This clonotype was obtained from an adult with an advanced solid tumor such as melanoma, head and neck, liver or kidney cancer. The gene calls are TRBV30 and TRBJ2-2; D remains unclear. The CDR3 nucleotides read TGTGCCTGGAAAAACACCGGGGAGCTGTTTTTT. It specifies CAWKNTGELFF.